The rows below give T cell receptor beta chains drawn from one sample of a study of Ad26.COV2.S vaccination and SARS-CoV-2 variants. Method: immunoSEQ multiplex PCR; TCRdb's copy keeps in-frame clones and lacks some. The profile shows 200,000 to 250,000 clones, 88% of them singletons. This material consisted of peripheral blood, taken in a trial of Ad26.COV2.S vaccine versus placebo. All receptors derive from a person between 18 and 59 years old who received the Ad26.COV2.S COVID-19 vaccine or a placebo. Both conserved end residues are part of each CDR3. D genes are given only for firm matches. The size field is filled for only some rows; it gives once, few, many or a size class.

J gene,D gene,clone size,V gene,CDR3 protein,CDR3 DNA
TRBJ1-2,-,-,TRBV11-2,CASSFSLLGSTYGYTF,TGTGCCAGCAGCTTTTCACTTCTGGGGTCGACCTATGGCTACACCTTC
TRBJ1-6,TRBD1,-,TRBV5-5,CASSFLNQGARAPLHF,TGTGCCAGCAGCTTCCTGAACCAGGGGGCTAGGGCACCCCTCCACTTT
TRBJ2-6,-,-,TRBV9,CASRMGPGGANVLTF,TGTGCCAGCCGCATGGGGCCAGGAGGGGCCAACGTCCTGACTTTC
TRBJ1-2,-,-,TRBV30,CAWSVGGVVGYTF,TGTGCCTGGAGTGTGGGGGGGGTCGTAGGCTACACCTTC
TRBJ1-4,-,-,TRBV28,CASSPSGVGLTTNEKLFF,TGTGCCAGCAGTCCTTCAGGGGTTGGACTCACAACTAATGAAAAACTGTTTTTT
TRBJ2-1,-,once,TRBV13,CASSSSGAKNEQFF,TGTGCCAGCAGCTCCTCCGGGGCGAAGAATGAGCAGTTCTTC
TRBJ2-5,TRBD2,-,TRBV27,CASSLNPRLAGALVTQYF,TGTGCCAGCAGTTTAAACCCTCGGCTAGCGGGGGCTCTCGTGACCCAGTACTTC
TRBJ2-5,-,-,TRBV3-1/TRBV3-2,CASSQDGRGQETQYF,TGTGCCAGCAGCCAAGATGGGCGAGGCCAAGAGACCCAGTACTTC
TRBJ1-2,-,-,TRBV6-5,CASSYSGRRGGYTF,TGTGCCAGCAGTTACTCCGGCCGGAGGGGTGGCTACACCTTC
TRBJ1-1,-,-,TRBV2,CASSERAGDEAFF,TGTGCCAGCAGTGAAAGGGCAGGGGATGAAGCTTTCTTT
TRBJ2-7,TRBD1,once,TRBV5-1,CASSFRDRRHEQYF,TGCGCCAGCAGCTTCCGGGACAGACGCCACGAGCAGTACTTC
TRBJ1-1,-,-,TRBV7-8,CASSLLGEAFF,TGTGCCAGCAGCTTACTAGGGGAAGCTTTCTTT
TRBJ2-2,-,-,TRBV3-1/TRBV3-2,CASRHHGTGGELFF,TGTGCCAGCAGACATCACGGGACGGGCGGGGAGCTGTTTTTT
TRBJ2-2,-,-,TRBV4-3,CASSQERQGSNTGELFF,TGCGCCAGCAGCCAAGAACGCCAGGGGTCAAACACCGGGGAGCTGTTTTTT
TRBJ1-1,-,-,TRBV7-2,CASSSTRNTEAFF,TGTGCCAGCAGCTCCACCAGAAACACTGAAGCTTTCTTT
TRBJ2-3,-,-,TRBV28,CASNRDSTDTQYF,TGTGCCAGCAATAGGGACAGCACAGATACGCAGTATTTT
TRBJ1-5,TRBD1,-,TRBV11-2,CASSRDRGFLQPQHF,TGTGCCAGCAGCCGGGACAGGGGGTTCCTACAGCCCCAGCATTTT
TRBJ2-1,-,-,TRBV7-8,CASSTKRVHNEQFF,TGTGCCAGCAGCACTAAGCGGGTCCACAATGAGCAGTTCTTC
TRBJ1-2,-,-,TRBV2,CASWGGPSQGYYGYTF,TGTGCCAGCTGGGGTGGACCTTCGCAGGGGTACTATGGCTACACCTTC
TRBJ1-1,-,-,TRBV6-5,CASRGARGNTEAFF,TGTGCCAGCAGGGGAGCCCGGGGGAACACTGAAGCTTTCTTT
TRBJ2-7,-,-,TRBV5-1,CASSSVPQGSYEQYF,TGCGCCAGCAGCTCGGTCCCACAGGGCTCCTACGAGCAGTACTTC
TRBJ1-1,TRBD1,-,TRBV29-1,CSSTRQGWEAFF,TGCAGCTCTACCAGACAGGGGTGGGAAGCTTTCTTT
TRBJ2-5,TRBD1,-,TRBV19,CASSTRFGQGPFQETQYF,TGTGCCAGTAGTACCCGATTCGGACAGGGGCCCTTCCAAGAGACCCAGTACTTC
TRBJ2-1,-,-,TRBV27,CASRTKGTAFWEQFF,TGTGCCAGCAGGACAAAGGGGACCGCTTTTTGGGAGCAGTTCTTC
TRBJ1-3,-,once,TRBV10-3,CAISEREPFSGNTIYF,TGTGCCATCAGTGAAAGGGAGCCCTTCTCTGGAAACACCATATATTTT
TRBJ2-3,-,-,TRBV20-1,CSASRYTTDTQYF,TGCAGTGCTAGTCGTTACACCACAGATACGCAGTATTTT
TRBJ1-3,-,-,TRBV28,CASSWGDTGNTIYF,TGTGCCAGCAGTTGGGGTGATACTGGAAACACCATATATTTT
TRBJ1-5,-,few,TRBV19,CASSIEGVGSQPQHF,TGTGCCAGTAGTATTGAGGGGGTCGGGAGTCAGCCCCAGCATTTT
TRBJ2-7,-,-,TRBV10-2,CASTLDSPPYEQYF,TGCGCCAGCACCTTGGACAGCCCACCCTACGAGCAGTACTTC
TRBJ2-2,-,-,TRBV11-1,CASSLGSTGELFF,TGTGCCAGCAGCTTAGGAAGCACCGGGGAGCTGTTTTTT
TRBJ1-2,-,once,TRBV20-1,CSASGTDLFYGYTF,TGCAGTGCTAGTGGGACGGACCTATTCTATGGCTACACCTTC
TRBJ2-6,-,-,TRBV7-6,CASSFGGSGANVLTF,TGTGCCAGCAGCTTCGGTGGCTCTGGGGCCAACGTCCTGACTTTC
TRBJ2-5,-,once,TRBV7-2,CASSPLASVSAITQYF,TGTGCCAGCAGCCCACTTGCATCCGTCTCCGCGATTACCCAGTACTTC
TRBJ1-1,TRBD1,-,TRBV19,CASRNYPGQGNTEAFF,TGTGCCAGTAGAAACTACCCCGGACAGGGGAACACTGAAGCTTTCTTT
TRBJ2-5,-,-,TRBV27,CASSPEGGSSQETQYF,TGTGCCAGCAGTCCAGAGGGAGGCAGCAGTCAAGAGACCCAGTACTTC
TRBJ2-7,-,once,TRBV27,CASGSRGSYEQYF,TGTGCCAGCGGCAGTCGTGGGTCCTACGAGCAGTACTTC
TRBJ1-2,-,-,TRBV6-2/TRBV6-3,CASSHWGKNPRDYGYTF,TGTGCCAGCAGTCACTGGGGGAAAAATCCGAGGGACTATGGCTACACCTTC
TRBJ2-7,TRBD1,-,TRBV7-9,CASSGHRDRSDEQYF,TGTGCCAGCAGCGGCCACCGGGACAGGTCTGACGAGCAGTACTTC
TRBJ2-2,-,-,TRBV28,CASSLSRAGELFF,TGTGCCAGCAGTTTATCCCGAGCAGGGGAGCTGTTTTTT
TRBJ2-1,TRBD2,once,TRBV4-2,CASSQGPGLAGTGPYNEQFF,TGTGCCAGCAGCCAGGGTCCGGGACTAGCGGGGACCGGTCCCTACAATGAGCAGTTCTTC
TRBJ2-2,-,-,TRBV6-5,CASSPAPDTGELFF,TGTGCCAGCAGTCCAGCGCCAGACACCGGGGAGCTGTTTTTT
TRBJ1-4,-,-,TRBV11-2,CASSPGRRNGKLFF,TGTGCCAGCAGCCCCGGACGGCGGAACGGGAAACTGTTTTTT
TRBJ2-4,-,-,TRBV4-3,CASSQEENRNIQYF,TGCGCCAGCAGCCAAGAGGAAAACAGAAACATTCAGTACTTC
TRBJ2-5,-,-,TRBV27,CASSSRTWLGETQYF,TGTGCCAGCAGTTCCCGGACTTGGTTAGGAGAGACCCAGTACTTC
TRBJ1-4,-,-,TRBV30,CAWGQGNGYSEKLFF,TGTGCCTGGGGCCAGGGGAATGGGTATAGTGAAAAACTGTTTTTT
TRBJ1-1,TRBD1,-,TRBV28,CASSLPPFPWTGPGKVYAEAFF,TGTGCCAGCAGTTTACCCCCCTTTCCGTGGACAGGCCCGGGTAAAGTGTACGCTGAAGCTTTCTTT
TRBJ1-1,TRBD1,-,TRBV29-1,CSARDRNMNTEAFF,TGCAGCGCCCGGGACAGAAACATGAACACTGAAGCTTTCTTT
TRBJ1-3,TRBD1,-,TRBV7-8,CASSWDRGGNTIYF,TGTGCCAGCAGCTGGGACAGGGGTGGAAACACCATATATTTT
TRBJ1-1,-,-,TRBV7-2,CASSSQGIAEAFF,TGTGCCAGCAGCTCCCAGGGGATCGCTGAAGCTTTCTTT